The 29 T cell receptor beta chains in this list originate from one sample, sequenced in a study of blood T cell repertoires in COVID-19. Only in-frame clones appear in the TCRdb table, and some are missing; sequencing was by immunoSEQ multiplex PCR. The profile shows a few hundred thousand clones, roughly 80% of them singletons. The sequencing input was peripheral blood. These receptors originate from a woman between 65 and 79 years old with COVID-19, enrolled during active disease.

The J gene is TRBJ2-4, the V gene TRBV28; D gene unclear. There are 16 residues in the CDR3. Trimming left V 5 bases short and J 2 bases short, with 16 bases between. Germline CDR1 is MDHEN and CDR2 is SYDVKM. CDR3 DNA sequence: TGTGCCAGCAGTCCCTTGACACTTATAACCAAAAACATTCAGTACTTC. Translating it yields CASSPLTLITKNIQYF.

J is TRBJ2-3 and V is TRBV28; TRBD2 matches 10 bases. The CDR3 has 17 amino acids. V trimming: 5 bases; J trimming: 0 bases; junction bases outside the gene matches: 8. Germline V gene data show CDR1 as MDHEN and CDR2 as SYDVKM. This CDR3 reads CASSGLAAATSTDTQYF. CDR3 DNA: TGTGCCAGCAGTGGACTAGCGGCCGCTACTAGCACAGATACGCAGTATTTT.

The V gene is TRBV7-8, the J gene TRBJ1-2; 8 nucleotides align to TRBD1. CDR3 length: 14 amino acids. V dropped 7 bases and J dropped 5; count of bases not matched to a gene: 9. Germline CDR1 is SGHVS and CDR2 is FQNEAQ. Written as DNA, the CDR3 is TGTGCCAGCAAACCCACAGGGGGGAAGTATGGCTACACCTTC. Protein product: CASKPTGGKYGYTF. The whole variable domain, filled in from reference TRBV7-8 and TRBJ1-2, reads GAGVSQSPRYKVAKRGQDVALRCDPISGHVSLFWYQQALGQGPEFLTYFQNEAQLDKSGLPSDRFFAERPEGSVSTLKIQRTQQEDSAVYLCASKPTGGKYGYTFGSGTRLTVV.

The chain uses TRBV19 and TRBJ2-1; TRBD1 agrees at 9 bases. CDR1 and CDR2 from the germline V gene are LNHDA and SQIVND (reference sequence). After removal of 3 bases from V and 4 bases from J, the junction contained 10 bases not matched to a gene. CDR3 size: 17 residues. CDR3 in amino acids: CASSIPSGQGRYNEQFF. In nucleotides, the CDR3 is TGTGCCAGTAGTATTCCCTCGGGACAGGGTAGGTACAATGAGCAGTTCTTC.

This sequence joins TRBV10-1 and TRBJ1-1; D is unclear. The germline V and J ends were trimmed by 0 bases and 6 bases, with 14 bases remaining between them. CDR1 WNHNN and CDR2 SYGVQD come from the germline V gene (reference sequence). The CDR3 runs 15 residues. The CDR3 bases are TGCGCCAGCAGTGAGTCCCGGCAAGGGAGCCCTGAAGCTTTCTTT. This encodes CASSESRQGSPEAFF.

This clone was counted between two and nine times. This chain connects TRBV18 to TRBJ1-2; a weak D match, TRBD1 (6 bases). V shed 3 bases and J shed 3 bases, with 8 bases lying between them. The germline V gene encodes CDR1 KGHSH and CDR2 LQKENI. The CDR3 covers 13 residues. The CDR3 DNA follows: TGTGCCAGCTCACCGGCAGGGGACTATGGCTACACCTTC. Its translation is CASSPAGDYGYTF. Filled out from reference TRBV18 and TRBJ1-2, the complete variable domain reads NAGVMQNPRHLVRRRGQEARLRCSPMKGHSHVYWYRQLPEEGLKFMVYLQKENIIDESGMPKERFSAEFPKEGPSILRIQQVVRGDSAAYFCASSPAGDYGYTFGSGTRLTVV.

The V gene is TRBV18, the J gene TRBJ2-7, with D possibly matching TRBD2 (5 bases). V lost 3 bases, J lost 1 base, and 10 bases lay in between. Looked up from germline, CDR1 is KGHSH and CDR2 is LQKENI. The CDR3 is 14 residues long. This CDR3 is CASSPGGPSYEQYF. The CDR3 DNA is TGTGCCAGCTCACCCGGCGGGCCATCCTACGAGCAGTACTTC.

CDR3 in amino acids: CASRSGILSYEQYF. In DNA, the CDR3 is TGTGCCAGCAGGAGCGGGATACTCTCCTACGAGCAGTACTTC. This sequence joins TRBV27 and TRBJ2-7; 7 positions agree with TRBD2. V was clipped by 6 bases and J by 0 bases; unmatched bases: 5. CDR3 length equals 14 residues. Germline CDR1 MNHEY, CDR2 SMNVEV (reference sequence).

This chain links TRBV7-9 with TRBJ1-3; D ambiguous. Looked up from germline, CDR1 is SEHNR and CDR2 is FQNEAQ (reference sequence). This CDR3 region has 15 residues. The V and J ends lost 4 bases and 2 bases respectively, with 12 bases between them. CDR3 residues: CASSSDKMAGNTIYF. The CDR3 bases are TGTGCCAGCAGCTCCGACAAGATGGCTGGAAACACCATATATTTT.

The CDR3 nucleotides are TGTGCCAGCAGTTTATCGTCTGCTGGAAACACCATATATTTT. This gives the protein CASSLSSAGNTIYF. This chain joins TRBV28 and TRBJ1-3; D unresolved. This CDR3 is 14 amino acids long. V dropped 1 base and J dropped 2 bases, with 6 bases sitting between them. Germline V gene lookup returns CDR1 MDHEN and CDR2 SYDVKM.

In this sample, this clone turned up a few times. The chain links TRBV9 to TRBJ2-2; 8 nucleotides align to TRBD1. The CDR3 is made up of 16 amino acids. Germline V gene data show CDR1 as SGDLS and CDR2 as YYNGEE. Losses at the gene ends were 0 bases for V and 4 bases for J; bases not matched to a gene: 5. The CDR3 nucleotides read TGTGCCAGCAGCGTAGGGAGGACAGGGACCACCGGGGAGCTGTTTTTT. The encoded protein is CASSVGRTGTTGELFF.

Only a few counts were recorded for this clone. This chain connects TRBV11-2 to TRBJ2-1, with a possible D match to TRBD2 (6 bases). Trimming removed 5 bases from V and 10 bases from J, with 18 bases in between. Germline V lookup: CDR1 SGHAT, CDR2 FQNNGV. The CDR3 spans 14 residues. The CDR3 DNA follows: TGTGCCAGCAGCAGTGGGACTCCCTACGGGGAGCAGTTCTTC. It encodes CASSSGTPYGEQFF.

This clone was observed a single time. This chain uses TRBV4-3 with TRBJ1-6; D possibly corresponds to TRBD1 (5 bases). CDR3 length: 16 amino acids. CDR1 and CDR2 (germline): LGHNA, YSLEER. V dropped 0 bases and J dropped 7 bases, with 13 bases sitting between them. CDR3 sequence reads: CASSQEAGTRNSPLHF. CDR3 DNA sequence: TGCGCCAGCAGCCAAGAAGCCGGGACTCGAAATTCACCCCTCCACTTT.

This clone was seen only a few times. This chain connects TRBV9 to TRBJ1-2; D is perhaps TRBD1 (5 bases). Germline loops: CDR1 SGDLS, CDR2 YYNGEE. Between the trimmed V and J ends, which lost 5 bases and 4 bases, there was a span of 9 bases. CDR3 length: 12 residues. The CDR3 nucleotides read TGTGCCAGCAGGAGGGACTCCTATGGCTACACCTTC. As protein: CASRRDSYGYTF.

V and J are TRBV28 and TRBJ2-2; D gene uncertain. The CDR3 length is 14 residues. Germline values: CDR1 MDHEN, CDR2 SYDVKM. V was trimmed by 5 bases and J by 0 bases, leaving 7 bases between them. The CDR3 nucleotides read TGTGCCAGCAGTCCTCCGGCGAACACCGGGGAGCTGTTTTTT. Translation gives CASSPPANTGELFF.

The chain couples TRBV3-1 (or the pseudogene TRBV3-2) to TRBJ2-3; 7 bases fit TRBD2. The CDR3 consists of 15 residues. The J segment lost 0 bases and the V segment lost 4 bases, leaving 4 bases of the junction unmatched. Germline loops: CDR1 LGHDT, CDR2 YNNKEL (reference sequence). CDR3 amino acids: CASSRLALSTDTQYF. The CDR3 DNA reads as TGTGCCAGCAGCCGACTAGCATTGAGCACAGATACGCAGTATTTT.

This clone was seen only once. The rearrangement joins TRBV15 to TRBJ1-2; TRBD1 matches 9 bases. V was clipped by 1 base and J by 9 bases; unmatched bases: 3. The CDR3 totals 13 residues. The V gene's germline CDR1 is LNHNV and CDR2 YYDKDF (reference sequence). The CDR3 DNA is TGTGCCACCAGCAGAGCCGACAGGGGGAGCTACACCTTC. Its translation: CATSRADRGSYTF.

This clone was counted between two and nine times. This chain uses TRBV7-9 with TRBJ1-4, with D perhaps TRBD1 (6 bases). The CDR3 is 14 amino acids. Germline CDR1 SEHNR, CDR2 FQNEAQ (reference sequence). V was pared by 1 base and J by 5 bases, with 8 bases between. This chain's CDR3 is CASSLGGPNEKLFF. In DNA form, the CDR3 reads TGTGCCAGCAGCTTAGGGGGGCCCAATGAAAAACTGTTTTTT. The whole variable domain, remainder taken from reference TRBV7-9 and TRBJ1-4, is DTGVSQNPRHKITKRGQNVTFRCDPISEHNRLYWYRQTLGQGPEFLTYFQNEAQLEKSRLLSDRFSAERPKGSFSTLEIQRTEQGDSAMYLCASSLGGPNEKLFFGSGTQLSVL.

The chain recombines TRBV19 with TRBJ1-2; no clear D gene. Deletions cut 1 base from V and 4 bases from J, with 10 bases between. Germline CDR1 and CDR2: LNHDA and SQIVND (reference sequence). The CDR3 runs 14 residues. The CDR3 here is CASSIGQGGYGYTF. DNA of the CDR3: TGTGCCAGTAGTATAGGACAAGGAGGCTATGGCTACACCTTC.

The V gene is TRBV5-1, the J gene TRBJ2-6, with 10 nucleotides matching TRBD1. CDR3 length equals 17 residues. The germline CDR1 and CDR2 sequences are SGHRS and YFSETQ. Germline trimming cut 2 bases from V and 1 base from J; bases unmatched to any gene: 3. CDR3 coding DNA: TGCGCCAGCAGCTTCCGGACAGGGGGTTCTGGGGCCAACGTCCTGACTTTC. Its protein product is CASSFRTGGSGANVLTF.

CDR3 residues: CASSQFGGNEQFF. The DNA for the CDR3 is TGTGCCAGCAGCCAATTCGGGGGGAATGAGCAGTTCTTC. This chain links TRBV3-1 (or the pseudogene TRBV3-2) with TRBJ2-1; 7 positions agree with TRBD2. CDR3 length: 13 residues. V was pared by 2 bases and J by 7 bases, with 2 bases of the junction left unmatched. Germline loops: CDR1 LGHDT, CDR2 YNNKEL (reference sequence).

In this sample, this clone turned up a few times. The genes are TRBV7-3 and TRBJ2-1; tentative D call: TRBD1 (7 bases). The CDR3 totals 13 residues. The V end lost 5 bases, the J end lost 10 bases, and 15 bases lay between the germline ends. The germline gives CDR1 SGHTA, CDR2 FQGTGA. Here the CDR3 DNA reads TGTGCCAGCAGCCTACAGGGGAGGAGGGAGCAGTTCTTC. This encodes CASSLQGRREQFF.

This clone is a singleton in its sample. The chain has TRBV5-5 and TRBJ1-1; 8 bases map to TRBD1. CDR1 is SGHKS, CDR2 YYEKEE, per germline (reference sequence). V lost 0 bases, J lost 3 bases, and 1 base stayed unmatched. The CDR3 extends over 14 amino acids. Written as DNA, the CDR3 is TGTGCCAGCAGCTTGGCAGGGGGCGACACTGAAGCTTTCTTT. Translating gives CASSLAGGDTEAFF.

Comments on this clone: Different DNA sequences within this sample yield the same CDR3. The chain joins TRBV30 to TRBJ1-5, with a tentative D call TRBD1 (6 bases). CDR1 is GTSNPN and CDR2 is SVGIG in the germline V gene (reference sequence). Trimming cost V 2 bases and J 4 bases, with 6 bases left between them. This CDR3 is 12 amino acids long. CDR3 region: CAWSTGNQPQHF. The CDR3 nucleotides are TGTGCCTGGAGTACAGGGAATCAGCCCCAGCATTTT.

CDR3 sequence: CASSITGQGFGSPLHF. In nucleotides, the CDR3 is TGTGCCAGTAGTATCACGGGACAGGGTTTCGGATCACCCCTCCACTTT. The rearrangement uses TRBV19 and TRBJ1-6, with TRBD1 matching over 9 bases. The CDR3 sequence is 16 residues long. CDR1 is LNHDA and CDR2 is SQIVND in the germline V gene (reference sequence). Losses at the gene ends were 3 bases for V and 10 bases for J; bases not matched to a gene: 10. The whole variable domain, remainder taken from reference TRBV19 and TRBJ1-6, is DGGITQSPKYLFRKEGQNVTLSCEQNLNHDAMYWYRQDPGQGLRLIYYSQIVNDFQKGDIAEGYSVSREKKESFPLTVTSAQKNPTAFYLCASSITGQGFGSPLHFGNGTRLTVT.

The CDR3 loop reads CASSEEPDSRLHNEQFF. CDR3 nucleotide sequence: TGTGCCAGCAGCGAAGAACCGGACTCCAGACTTCACAATGAGCAGTTCTTC. The chain couples TRBV9 to TRBJ2-1; D is perhaps TRBD2 (5 bases). Per the germline V gene, CDR1 is SGDLS and CDR2 is YYNGEE. This CDR3 region has 17 residues. Trimming stripped 3 bases from V and 5 bases from J, with 21 bases between.

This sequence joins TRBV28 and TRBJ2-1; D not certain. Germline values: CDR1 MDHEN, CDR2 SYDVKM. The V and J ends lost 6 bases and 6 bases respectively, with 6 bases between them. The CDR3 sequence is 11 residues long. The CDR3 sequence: CASRILNEQFF. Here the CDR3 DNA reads TGTGCCAGCAGAATTCTCAATGAGCAGTTCTTC.

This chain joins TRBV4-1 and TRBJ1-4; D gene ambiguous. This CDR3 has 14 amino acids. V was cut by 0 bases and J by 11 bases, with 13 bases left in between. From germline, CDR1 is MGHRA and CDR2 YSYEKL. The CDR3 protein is CASSQDAQRQKLFF. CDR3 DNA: TGCGCCAGCAGCCAAGATGCACAGCGGCAGAAACTGTTTTTT.

CDR3 bases: TGTGCCAGCAGCGCGACTAGCGGGAGATACGAGCAGTACTTC. Encoded protein: CASSATSGRYEQYF. The genes are TRBV9 and TRBJ2-7; 12 bases agree with TRBD2. The V and J ends lost 3 bases and 4 bases, in that order; junction bases with no gene match: 2. The CDR3 contains 14 residues. From germline, CDR1 is SGDLS and CDR2 YYNGEE.